In its sample, the clone carrying this T cell receptor (beta chain) was seen many times. The antigen is not known. This record belongs to a study of blood T cells in healthy people across ages. Study outcomes and limitations: Diversity figures based on one million T cells were deemed too low. The lack of PBMC sorting stopped any conclusive naive versus antigen-experienced comparison.

A J-beta primer mix and a sample-barcoded 5' primer were used in a second PCR of about 6 to 12 cycles. Template switching added a 12-random-nucleotide identifier to every cDNA molecule. TCRdb itself ran the 5' RACE reads through MiXCR, one entry per CDR3 protein. Seen here are 750,000 to 1,000,000 distinct CDR3 sequences, roughly 28% observed once, and the top ten hold 10%. CDR3 length: 15 residues. J gave up 2 bases and V 1 base, and 5 bases lay outside the gene matches. From germline, CDR1 is SGHTA and CDR2 FQGNSA. These data were also filed under a second study, of T cells of mothers and their children. From that second work: The yield was over 8.5 million TCR beta CDR3 reads from each mother and a few million from each child.

The TCR originated in a woman between 35 and 50 years old in good health. This chain connects TRBV7-2 to TRBJ2-7; 7 bases are a match to TRBD2. Sequencing input: blood. CDR3 amino acids: CASSLGVAGPYEQYF. CDR3 coding DNA: TGTGCCAGCAGCTTAGGGGTAGCGGGCCCCTACGAGCAGTACTTC.